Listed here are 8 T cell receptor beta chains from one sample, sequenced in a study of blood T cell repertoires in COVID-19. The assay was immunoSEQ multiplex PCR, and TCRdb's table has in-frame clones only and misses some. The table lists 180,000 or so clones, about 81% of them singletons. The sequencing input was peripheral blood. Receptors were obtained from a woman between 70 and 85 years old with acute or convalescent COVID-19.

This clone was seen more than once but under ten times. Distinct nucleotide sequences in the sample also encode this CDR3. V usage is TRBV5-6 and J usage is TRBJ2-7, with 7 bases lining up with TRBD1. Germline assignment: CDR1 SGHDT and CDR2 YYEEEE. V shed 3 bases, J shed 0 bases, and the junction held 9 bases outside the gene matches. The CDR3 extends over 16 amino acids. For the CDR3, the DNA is TGTGCCAGCAGCTCGTCCGGGACAGCCCACTCCTACGAGCAGTACTTC. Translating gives CASSSSGTAHSYEQYF.

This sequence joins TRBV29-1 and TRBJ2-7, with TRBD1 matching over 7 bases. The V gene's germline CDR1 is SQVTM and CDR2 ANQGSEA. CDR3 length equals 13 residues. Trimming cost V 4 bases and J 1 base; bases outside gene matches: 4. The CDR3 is CSVGTGQSYEQYF. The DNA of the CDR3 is TGCAGCGTTGGCACGGGACAGTCCTACGAGCAGTACTTC.

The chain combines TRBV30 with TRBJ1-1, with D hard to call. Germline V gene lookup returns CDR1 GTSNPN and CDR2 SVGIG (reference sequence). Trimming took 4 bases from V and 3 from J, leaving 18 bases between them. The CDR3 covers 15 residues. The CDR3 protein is CAWISRVSPHTEAFF. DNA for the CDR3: TGTGCCTGGATATCACGGGTTAGCCCACACACTGAAGCTTTCTTT.

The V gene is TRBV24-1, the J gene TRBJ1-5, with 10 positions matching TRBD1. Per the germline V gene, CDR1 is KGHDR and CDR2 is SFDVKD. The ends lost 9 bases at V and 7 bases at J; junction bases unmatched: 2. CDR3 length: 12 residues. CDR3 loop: CATATGGQPQHF. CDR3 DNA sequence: TGTGCCACCGCGACAGGGGGCCAGCCCCAGCATTTT.

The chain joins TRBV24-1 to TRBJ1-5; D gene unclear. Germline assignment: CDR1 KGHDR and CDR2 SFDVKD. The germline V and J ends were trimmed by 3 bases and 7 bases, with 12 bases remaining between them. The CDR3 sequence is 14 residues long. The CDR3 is CATSDEKWEQPQHF. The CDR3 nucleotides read TGTGCCACCAGTGATGAAAAATGGGAGCAGCCCCAGCATTTT.

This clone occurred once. In DNA, the CDR3 is TGTGCCAGCAGCGTAGATGAGTTTCTAGATACGCAGTATTTT. Its translation is CASSVDEFLDTQYF. The J gene is TRBJ2-3, the V gene TRBV9; D not certain. This CDR3 is built from 14 residues. V lost 0 bases, J lost 5 bases, and 10 bases lay in between. Germline V gives CDR1 SGDLS, CDR2 YYNGEE.

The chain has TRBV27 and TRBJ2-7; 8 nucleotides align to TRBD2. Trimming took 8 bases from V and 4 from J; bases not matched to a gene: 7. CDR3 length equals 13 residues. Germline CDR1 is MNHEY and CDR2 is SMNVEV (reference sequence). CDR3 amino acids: CASRASGLYEQYF. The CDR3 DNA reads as TGTGCCAGCCGAGCTAGCGGGCTTTACGAGCAGTACTTC.

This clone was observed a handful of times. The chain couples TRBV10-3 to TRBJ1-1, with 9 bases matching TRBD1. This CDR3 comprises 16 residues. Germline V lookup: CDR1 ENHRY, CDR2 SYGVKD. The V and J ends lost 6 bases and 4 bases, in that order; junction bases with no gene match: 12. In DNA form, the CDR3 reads TGTGCCATCAGGCCGTCTGAAACGACAGGGGGCACTGAAGCTTTCTTT. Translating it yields CAIRPSETTGGTEAFF.